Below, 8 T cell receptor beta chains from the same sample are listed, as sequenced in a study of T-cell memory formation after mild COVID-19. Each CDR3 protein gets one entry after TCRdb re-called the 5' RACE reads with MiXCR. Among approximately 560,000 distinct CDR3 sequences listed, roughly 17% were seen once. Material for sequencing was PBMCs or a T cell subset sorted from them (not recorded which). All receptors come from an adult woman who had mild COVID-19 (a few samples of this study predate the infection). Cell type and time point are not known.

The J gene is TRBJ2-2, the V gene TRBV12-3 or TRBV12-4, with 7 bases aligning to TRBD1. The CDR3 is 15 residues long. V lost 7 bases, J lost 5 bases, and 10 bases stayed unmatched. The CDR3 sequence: CASKPPGGRTGELFF. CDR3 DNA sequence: TGTGCCAGCAAGCCCCCAGGGGGACGGACCGGGGAGCTGTTTTTT.

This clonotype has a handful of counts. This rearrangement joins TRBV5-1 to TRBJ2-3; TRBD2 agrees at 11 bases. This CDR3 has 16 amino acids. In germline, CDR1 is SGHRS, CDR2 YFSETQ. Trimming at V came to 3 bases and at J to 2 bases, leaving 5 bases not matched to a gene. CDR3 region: CASSSGLAELTDTQYF. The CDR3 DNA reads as TGCGCCAGCAGCTCGGGACTAGCGGAGCTCACAGATACGCAGTATTTT.

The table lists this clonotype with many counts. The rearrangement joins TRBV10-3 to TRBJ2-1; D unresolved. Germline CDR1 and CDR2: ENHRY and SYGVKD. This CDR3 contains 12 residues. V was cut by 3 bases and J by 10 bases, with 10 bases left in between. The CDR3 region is CAISETAGEQFF. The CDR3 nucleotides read TGTGCCATCAGTGAAACAGCCGGCGAGCAGTTCTTC.

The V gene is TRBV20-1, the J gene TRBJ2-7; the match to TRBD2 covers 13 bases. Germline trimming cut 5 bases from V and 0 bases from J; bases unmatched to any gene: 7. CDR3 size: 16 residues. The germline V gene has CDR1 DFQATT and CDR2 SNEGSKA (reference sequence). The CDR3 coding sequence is TGCAGTGCTCCCAGGACTAGCGGGAGATTCTCCTACGAGCAGTACTTC. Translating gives CSAPRTSGRFSYEQYF.

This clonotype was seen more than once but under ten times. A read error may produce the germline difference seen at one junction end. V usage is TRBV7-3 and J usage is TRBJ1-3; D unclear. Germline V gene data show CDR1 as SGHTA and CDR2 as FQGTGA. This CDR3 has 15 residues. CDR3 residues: CASSPDGKAGNTTYF. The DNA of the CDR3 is TGTGCCAGCAGCCCGGACGGGAAGGCTGGAAACACCACATATTTT.

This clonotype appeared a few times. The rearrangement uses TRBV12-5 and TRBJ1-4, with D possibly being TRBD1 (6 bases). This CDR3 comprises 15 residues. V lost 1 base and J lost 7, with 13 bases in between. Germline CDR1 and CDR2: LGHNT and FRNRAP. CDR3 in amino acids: CASGLEQGPGEKLFF. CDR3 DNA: TGTGCTAGTGGTTTGGAACAGGGTCCGGGTGAAAAACTGTTTTTT.

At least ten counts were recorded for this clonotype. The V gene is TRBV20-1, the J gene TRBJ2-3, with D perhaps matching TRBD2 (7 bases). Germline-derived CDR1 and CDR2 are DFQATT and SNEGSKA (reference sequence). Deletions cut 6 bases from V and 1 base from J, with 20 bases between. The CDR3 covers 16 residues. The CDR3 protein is CSADGGLLDGTDTQYF. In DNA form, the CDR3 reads TGCAGTGCCGACGGGGGGCTACTCGACGGCACAGATACGCAGTATTTT.

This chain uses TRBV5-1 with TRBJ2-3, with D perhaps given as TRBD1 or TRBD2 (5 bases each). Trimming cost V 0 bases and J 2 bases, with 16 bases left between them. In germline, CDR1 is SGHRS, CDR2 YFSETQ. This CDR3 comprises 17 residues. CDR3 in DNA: TGCGCCAGCAGCTTGGTCTCGGGGCTACCGATCACAGATACGCAGTATTTT. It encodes CASSLVSGLPITDTQYF. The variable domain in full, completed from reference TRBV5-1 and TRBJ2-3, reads KAGVTQTPRYLIKTRGQQVTLSCSPISGHRSVSWYQQTPGQGLQFLFEYFSETQRNKGNFPGRFSGRQFSNSRSEMNVSTLELGDSALYLCASSLVSGLPITDTQYFGPGTRLTVL.